Detailed here is one TCR beta chain. CDR3 length: 15 amino acids. V lost 4 bases, J lost 3 bases, and 7 bases stayed unmatched. Germline CDR1 and CDR2: ENHRY and SYGVKD. This sample is part of a study of blood T cell repertoires in COVID-19. Grouping used clinical history reported by participants in a survey and questionnaire. The data were produced by immunoSEQ multiplex PCR, yet TCRdb's version contains in-frame clones alone and is incomplete. The table lists 100,000 to 150,000 clones, roughly 80% of them singletons. Sample: PBMCs or T cells enriched from blood (not recorded which). The chain uses TRBV10-3 and TRBJ1-2; TRBD1 agrees at 8 bases. The sequence derives from a man in his forties with acute COVID-19. The CDR3: CAISGTGSVDYGYTF. For the CDR3, the DNA is TGTGCCATCAGTGGGACAGGGTCTGTCGACTATGGCTACACCTTC.